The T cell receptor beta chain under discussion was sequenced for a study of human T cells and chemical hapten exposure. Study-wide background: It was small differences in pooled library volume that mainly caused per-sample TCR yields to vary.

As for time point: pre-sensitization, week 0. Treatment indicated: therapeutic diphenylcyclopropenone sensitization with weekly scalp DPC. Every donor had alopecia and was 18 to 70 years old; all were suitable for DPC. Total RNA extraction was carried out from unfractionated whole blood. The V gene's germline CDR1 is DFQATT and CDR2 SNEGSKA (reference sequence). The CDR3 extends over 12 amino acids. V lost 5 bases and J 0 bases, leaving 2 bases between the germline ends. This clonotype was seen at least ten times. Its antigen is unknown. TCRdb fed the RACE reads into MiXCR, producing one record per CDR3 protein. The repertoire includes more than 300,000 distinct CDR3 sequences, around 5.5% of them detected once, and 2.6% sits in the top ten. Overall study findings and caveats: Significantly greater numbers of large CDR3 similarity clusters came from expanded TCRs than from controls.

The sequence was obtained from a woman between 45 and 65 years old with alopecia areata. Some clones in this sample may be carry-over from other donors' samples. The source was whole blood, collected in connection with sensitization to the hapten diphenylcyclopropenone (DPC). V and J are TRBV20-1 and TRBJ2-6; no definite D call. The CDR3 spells CSAYSGANVLTF. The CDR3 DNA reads TGCAGTGCTTACTCTGGGGCCAACGTCCTGACTTTC.